The TCR beta chain described here comes from a study of T cell responses to AZD1222 COVID-19 vaccine. For the study at large: Doses given second, at about 4 or about 12 weeks, were pooled. Study findings and constraints: Repertoires in all cases were sampled only once the peak T cell response had passed. Only five or six people who got AZD1222 tested seropositive at baseline.

Worth noting for this clone: The antigen is unknown.

The protocol was immunoSEQ multiplex PCR, while the TCRdb copy is restricted to in-frame clones and leaves out a portion. This sample carries some 130,000 clones, about 94% of them seen once, and the ten largest clones take roughly 3.7%. The germline V and J ends were trimmed by 6 bases and 3 bases, with 15 bases remaining between them. The germline gives CDR1 MNHEY, CDR2 SVGAGI. CDR3 length: 14 amino acids. The chain uses TRBV6-5 and TRBJ2-7, with TRBD1 as a possible D gene (5 bases). Sequencing was performed on peripheral blood, taken on day 0 of AZD1222 vaccination. This sequence was found in an adult in good health. The CDR3 DNA is TGTGCCAGCAGATTAGGGTCAGGGAACTACGAGCAGTACTTC. Translated: CASRLGSGNYEQYF.